This paragraph covers one T cell receptor (beta chain) sequence. The antigen it recognizes is unknown. No clone much larger than this one lies a single base away; base qualities are absent. The immunoSEQ Assay was used to sequence TCRbeta CDR3 regions. After extraction, genomic DNA underwent amplification by bias-controlled multiplex PCR, followed by high-throughput sequencing. The original methods were these. To quantify the absolute abundance of every unique TCRbeta CDR3 region, sequences were collapsed and filtered. T cell fraction was estimated by normalization of TCRbeta template counts to usable DNA, with usable DNA being measured through amplification of reference genes present in all nucleated cells. Repertoire TCRs were annotated as SARS-CoV-2-specific when V gene, CDR3 amino acid sequence and J gene were exactly matched to a known reactive TCR set. The reference SARS-CoV-2 TCR set was derived from MIRA and filtered for enrichment in COVID-19-positive ImmuneCODE repertoires, a step that removed public or cross-reactive TCRs. Based on the MIRA antigens, annotated TCRs were further analysed at the level of specific ORF or position within ORF. Depth was the summed frequency of annotated unique rearrangements, while breadth was defined as annotated unique rearrangements over total unique productive rearrangements. Two-sided Wilcoxon rank-sum tests were applied when comparing TCR breadth between groups. The table comes from immuneACCESS by way of TCRdb, which keeps in-frame sequences with V and J called. Part of the clones is missing from these tables; in studies checked, under half for an unresolved V gene and the rest for unknown reasons. That table furnishes V, J and clone size, whereas the DNA furnished D and trimming. The sample table shows approximately 360,000 clones, and roughly four fifths are seen once. Jointly, the top ten make up about 7.1% of the sample.

This sample is part of a study of Ad26.COV2.S vaccination and SARS-CoV-2 variants (dated by TCRdb to the early 2020s). For context, the study as a whole: Vaccine-arm donors were drawn from COV1001, a multicentre, randomized, double-blind, placebo-controlled phase I-IIa trial of Ad26.COV2.S in healthy adults. Ad26.COV2.S was given intramuscularly at 5x10^10 or 1x10^11 viral particles, as a single shot or as two shots 56 days apart. Investigators did not know the trial group allocation while performing experiments and assessing outcomes. The TCR-sequenced set comprised about 32 samples: some 20 Ad26.COV2.S vaccine recipients, 5 placebo recipients and 8 SARS-CoV-2 convalescent individuals. The specificity and breadth of SARS-CoV-2-reactive T cell receptors after Ad26.COV2.S vaccination were assessed by TCRbeta repertoire sequencing. Trial participants were randomized into five groups of five, in which low-dose or high-dose Ad26.COV2.S was given once or twice, or placebo was given on both occasions.

For CDR1 and CDR2, the germline V gene lists KGHDR and SFDVKD. The CDR3 starts with the cysteine, ends with the phenylalanine, and has 19 residues. Just CDR3 DNA is preserved here, 57 bases in frame from base 1. V is pared back by 1 base and J by 0 bases, with 20 bases lying between the germline termini. The treatment or condition label corresponds to: roughly 20 received Ad26.COV2.S at low or high dose, single or two shots; several received placebo; per-sample allocation not given. For vaccine and placebo recipients, repertoires were sequenced using samples collected on day 63 after the first injection. In Cohort 1b, more than 20 adults aged 18-55 years were enrolled at a single site in Boston, USA, between 29 July and 7 August 2020. Ad26.COV2.S consisted of a replication-incompetent adenovirus type 26 vector by which a prefusion-stabilized SARS-CoV-2 spike protein from the original Wuhan strain was expressed.

The paper as a whole reports these results and caveats: The authors noted that total T cell responses may have been underestimated by the TCR breadth and depth analyses. Higher spike-specific TCR breadth was observed in Ad26.COV2.S recipients than in placebo recipients (P = 0.0014). After vaccination, spike-specific CD8+ and CD4+ T cell responses were reported to show substantial breadth. Vaccine and placebo recipients had comparable non-spike TCR breadth, which fits with the vaccine containing only spike. Comparing responses between vaccine doses or regimens was not something the study was powered to do.

The chain was built from TRBV24-1 and TRBJ1-2; matching of 6 bases hints at TRBD1 as the D gene. The starting material was peripheral blood, obtained in a trial of Ad26.COV2.S vaccine versus placebo. The TCR sequence derives from a person aged 18-60 years who received the Ad26.COV2.S COVID-19 vaccine or a placebo. DNA sequence: TGTGCCACCAGTGATTTTTTCCAAGCCCGGGGGGCCTCTAACTATGGCTACACCTTC. Its protein is CATSDFFQARGASNYGYTF.